A selection of T cell receptor beta chains follows, all from one sample in a study of Ad26.COV2.S vaccination and SARS-CoV-2 variants. Profiling relied on immunoSEQ multiplex PCR, and the TCRdb table lists in-frame clones only, not all of them. The data contain hundreds of thousands of clones, 70% to 90% of them seen just once; the ten biggest clones take up nearly 1.5%. Sequenced here: peripheral blood, sampled in a trial of Ad26.COV2.S vaccine versus placebo. All receptors come from a person aged 18 to 65 who received the Ad26.COV2.S COVID-19 vaccine or a placebo. The CDR3 runs from the conserved cysteine through the conserved F or W. Each record gives: clone size, V gene, J gene, CDR3 length, D gene, CDR3 DNA, CDR3 protein. The D gene is left open where the match is weak. Part of the rows lack a size; the others show once, few, many or a class for expanded clones.

.,TRBV4-1,TRBJ2-2,15,.,TGCGCCAGCAGCCAACTTACCGACAGCACCGGGGAGCTGTTTTTT,CASSQLTDSTGELFF
.,TRBV3-1/TRBV3-2,TRBJ1-1,16,.,TGTGCCAGCAGCCAAGAGGGGGGAGGGGTCAAGGCTGAAGCTTTCTTT,CASSQEGGGVKAEAFF
.,TRBV3-1/TRBV3-2,TRBJ1-3,14,.,TGTGCCAGCAGCCAAGGAACGGATGGAAACACCATATATTTT,CASSQGTDGNTIYF
few,TRBV6-2/TRBV6-3,TRBJ1-6,14,.,TGTGCCAGCAGTATCAGGGGTGCCCAATCACCCCTCCACTTT,CASSIRGAQSPLHF
.,TRBV6-2/TRBV6-3,TRBJ1-5,15,TRBD1,TGTGCCAGCAGCTCCGGGACAGTGGACAATCAGCCCCAGCATTTT,CASSSGTVDNQPQHF
once,TRBV23-1,TRBJ1-2,19,TRBD1,TGCGCCAGCAGTCAATCCCCTGCCCGGGCGGGACAGGGGAACTATGGCTACACCTTC,CASSQSPARAGQGNYGYTF
once,TRBV18,TRBJ2-3,12,.,TGTGCCAGCTCCGGATGGGCAGATACGCAGTATTTT,CASSGWADTQYF
once,TRBV7-2,TRBJ2-7,14,.,TGTGCCAGCAGCACCAATTGGAGAACTGGCGAGCAGTACTTC,CASSTNWRTGEQYF
.,TRBV24-1,TRBJ2-3,15,TRBD1,TGTGCCACCAGTGATCTCCGGGACAGGGCTGATACGCAGTATTTT,CATSDLRDRADTQYF
.,TRBV30,TRBJ2-1,14,.,TGTGCCTGGGAGCGGGACAGGAATTACAATGAGCAGTTCTTC,CAWERDRNYNEQFF
.,TRBV6-5,TRBJ2-2,14,.,TGTGCCAGCAGGTCCGGGTTGACCACCGGGGAGCTGTTTTTT,CASRSGLTTGELFF
.,TRBV4-3,TRBJ1-2,15,TRBD1,TGCGCCAGCAGCCAACTGGGCAGGGGGCAGAATGGCTACACCTTC,CASSQLGRGQNGYTF
.,TRBV29-1,TRBJ1-1,13,TRBD1,TGCAGCGTTGCTGGGACAGTGAACACTGAAGCTTTCTTT,CSVAGTVNTEAFF
once,TRBV6-5,TRBJ2-7,16,TRBD2,TGTGCCAGCAGTTACTCGAGAGCGGGGACGACCTACGAGCAGTACTTC,CASSYSRAGTTYEQYF
.,TRBV15,TRBJ1-1,14,.,TGTGCCACCAGCGGGGCAGGGGCGAACACTGAAGCTTTCTTT,CATSGAGANTEAFF
.,TRBV6-1,TRBJ2-2,16,.,TGTGCCAGCAGTGAAGCCGGAGCGCTGAACACCGGGGAGCTGTTTTTT,CASSEAGALNTGELFF
.,TRBV29-1,TRBJ2-4,14,TRBD2,TGCAGCGTTGAAAGGGGGGGGACTAGTCGCATTCAGTACTTC,CSVERGGTSRIQYF
.,TRBV5-5,TRBJ2-7,15,.,TGTGCCAGCAGCTTGCGAAGGGCCCCCACCTACGAGCAGTACTTC,CASSLRRAPTYEQYF
.,TRBV10-3,TRBJ1-1,15,TRBD1,TGTGCCATCAGTGTCGGACAGGGGGCAAGCACTGAAGCTTTCTTT,CAISVGQGASTEAFF
.,TRBV12-5,TRBJ2-3,13,.,TGTGCTAGTGGTTCCCCGGGGACATTGACGCAGTATTTT,CASGSPGTLTQYF
.,TRBV19,TRBJ2-4,14,.,TGTGCCAGTAGTATCATGGGGGCGGGGAACATTCAGTACTTC,CASSIMGAGNIQYF
.,TRBV5-1,TRBJ2-2,17,TRBD2,TGCGCCAGCAGCTTGTCCCCGGGGGGTCTGAACACCGGGGAGCTGTTTTTT,CASSLSPGGLNTGELFF
.,TRBV11-1,TRBJ1-1,14,.,TGTGCCAGCAGCTTAGGAGTAGCGAACACTGAAGCTTTCTTT,CASSLGVANTEAFF
.,TRBV12-3/TRBV12-4,TRBJ1-3,13,.,TGTGCCAGCAGTTTTCGATTTGGAAACACCATATATTTT,CASSFRFGNTIYF
.,TRBV24-1,TRBJ1-5,16,TRBD1,TGTGCCACCAGTGATGGACAGGGGGCTGGCAATCAGCCCCAGCATTTT,CATSDGQGAGNQPQHF